The source of this T cell receptor beta chain is a study of blood T cells in healthy people across ages. Total RNA extracted from each sample amounted to at least 6 micrograms. This clonotype has more than one count but fewer than ten. A sample-barcoded 5' primer and a J-beta primer mix were used in a second PCR of roughly 6 to 12 cycles. TCRdb re-derived calls from the 5' RACE reads in MiXCR, one entry per CDR3 protein. The table has 600,000 to 850,000 distinct CDR3 sequences, about 40% seen once. V shed 5 bases and J shed 0 bases, with 14 bases lying between them. The CDR3 loop spans 16 amino acids. Germline CDR1 SGHNT, CDR2 YENEEA.

Material: blood. This chain uses TRBV11-3 with TRBJ2-1; D might be TRBD2 (6 bases). The receptor comes from a woman aged 60-75 years in good health. In nucleotides, the CDR3 is TGTGCCAGCAGCGCCGCCGGGACTCTCTCCTACAATGAGCAGTTCTTC. Its protein is CASSAAGTLSYNEQFF. The variable domain in full, completed from reference TRBV11-3 and TRBJ2-1, reads EAGVVQSPRYKIIEKKQPVAFWCNPISGHNTLYWYLQNLGQGPELLIRYENEEAVDDSQLPKDRFSAERLKGVDSTLKIQPAELGDSAVYLCASSAAGTLSYNEQFFGPGTRLTVL.